This T cell receptor (beta chain) was observed in a study of T cells in Graves' hyperthyroidism and ophthalmopathy. Researchers took RNA transcripts and amplified the TCR beta CDR3 regions from them. Initially, a first-round RT-PCR of the TCR CDR3 employed the HTBI primer set. Each CDR3 protein is one row after TCRdb ran MiXCR on the multiplex PCR reads. The top ten clones hold 25% to 30% of a sample with about 400,000 distinct CDR3 sequences, less than 20% of them seen once. This clonotype occurred once. V lost 5 bases and J lost 3, with 12 bases in between. This CDR3 is built from 14 residues. Germline V lookup: CDR1 LGHDT, CDR2 YNNKEL (reference sequence).

The chain links TRBV3-1 to TRBJ2-3; D possibly corresponds to TRBD1 (5 bases). The sequence derives from a woman aged 18-29 years with Graves' hyperthyroidism that later progressed to Graves' ophthalmopathy. The sample was blood. CDR3 sequence reads: CASSWLQETDTQYF. The DNA for the CDR3 is TGTGCCAGCAGCTGGCTACAGGAAACAGATACGCAGTATTTT.